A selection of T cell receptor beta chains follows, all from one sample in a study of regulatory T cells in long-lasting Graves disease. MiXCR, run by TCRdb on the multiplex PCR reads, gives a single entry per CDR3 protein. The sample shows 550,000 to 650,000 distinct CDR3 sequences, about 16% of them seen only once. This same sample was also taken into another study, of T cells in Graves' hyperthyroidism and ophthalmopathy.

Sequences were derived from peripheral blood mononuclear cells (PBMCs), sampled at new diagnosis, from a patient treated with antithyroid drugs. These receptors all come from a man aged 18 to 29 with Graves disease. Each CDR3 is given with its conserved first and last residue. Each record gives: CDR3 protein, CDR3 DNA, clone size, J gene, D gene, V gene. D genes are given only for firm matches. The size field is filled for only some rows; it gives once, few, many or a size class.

CDR3 protein: CASSPPGPRTSVDTQYF
CDR3 DNA: TGTGCCAGCAGCCCCCCGGGACCACGGACTAGCGTCGATACGCAGTATTTT
clone size: .
J gene: TRBJ2-3
D gene: TRBD2
V gene: TRBV5-4

CDR3 protein: CAWSPGSGLPYEQYF
CDR3 DNA: TGTGCCTGGAGTCCGGGTAGCGGCCTCCCCTACGAGCAGTACTTC
clone size: few
J gene: TRBJ2-7
D gene: .
V gene: TRBV30

CDR3 protein: CASSWIAGGSYNEQFF
CDR3 DNA: TGTGCCAGCAGTTGGATAGCGGGAGGCTCCTACAATGAGCAGTTCTTC
clone size: few
J gene: TRBJ2-1
D gene: TRBD2
V gene: TRBV6-9

CDR3 protein: CASGTGAITDTQYF
CDR3 DNA: TGTGCCAGCGGAACAGGGGCGATCACAGATACGCAGTATTTT
clone size: .
J gene: TRBJ2-3
D gene: TRBD1
V gene: TRBV9

CDR3 protein: CASSYWGSANEQFF
CDR3 DNA: TGTGCCAGCAGTTACTGGGGTAGTGCGAATGAGCAGTTCTTC
clone size: many
J gene: TRBJ2-1
D gene: .
V gene: TRBV6-2/TRBV6-3

CDR3 protein: CASSASAAYEQYF
CDR3 DNA: TGTGCCAGCTCGGCCTCCGCCGCCTACGAGCAGTACTTC
clone size: few
J gene: TRBJ2-7
D gene: .
V gene: TRBV18

CDR3 protein: CSGEARYEQYF
CDR3 DNA: TGCAGCGGGGAAGCTCGCTACGAGCAGTACTTC
clone size: many
J gene: TRBJ2-7
D gene: .
V gene: TRBV29-1

CDR3 protein: CASSQGPTDTQYF
CDR3 DNA: TGTGCCAGCAGCCAGGGGCCCACAGATACGCAGTATTTT
clone size: many
J gene: TRBJ2-3
D gene: .
V gene: TRBV3-1

CDR3 protein: CATSEDGQGNTDTQYF
CDR3 DNA: TGTGCCACCAGTGAGGACGGGCAGGGTAACACAGATACGCAGTATTTT
clone size: many
J gene: TRBJ2-3
D gene: .
V gene: TRBV24-1

CDR3 protein: CASSSGGQASAGQFF
CDR3 DNA: TGCGCCAGCAGCTCGGGAGGACAGGCTTCCGCAGGGCAGTTCTTC
clone size: .
J gene: TRBJ2-1
D gene: .
V gene: TRBV5-1

CDR3 protein: CATTAGTGGRETQYF
CDR3 DNA: TGTGCCACCACAGCCGGTACAGGGGGCAGGGAGACCCAGTACTTC
clone size: .
J gene: TRBJ2-5
D gene: TRBD1
V gene: TRBV19

CDR3 protein: CASSMDRNLYEQYF
CDR3 DNA: TGTGCCAGCAGTATGGACAGGAACCTCTACGAGCAGTACTTC
clone size: few
J gene: TRBJ2-7
D gene: TRBD1
V gene: TRBV27

CDR3 protein: CASSLPGGGGTDTQYF
CDR3 DNA: TGTGCCAGCAGCTTGCCAGGCGGCGGAGGCACAGATACGCAGTATTTT
clone size: few
J gene: TRBJ2-3
D gene: .
V gene: TRBV5-5

CDR3 protein: CASSLEFMAGELFF
CDR3 DNA: TGTGCCAGCAGCTTAGAATTTATGGCCGGGGAGCTGTTTTTT
clone size: .
J gene: TRBJ2-2
D gene: .
V gene: TRBV11-2

CDR3 protein: CASREGGQNTEAFF
CDR3 DNA: TGTGCCAGCAGGGAAGGGGGCCAGAACACTGAAGCTTTCTTT
clone size: few
J gene: TRBJ1-1
D gene: TRBD1
V gene: TRBV7-9

CDR3 protein: CASRMGQAYNEQFF
CDR3 DNA: TGTGCCAGCAGGATGGGACAGGCTTACAATGAGCAGTTCTTC
clone size: .
J gene: TRBJ2-1
D gene: TRBD1
V gene: TRBV6-1

CDR3 protein: CASSLGRISYNEQFF
CDR3 DNA: TGTGCCAGCAGTTTAGGGCGGATCTCCTACAATGAGCAGTTCTTC
clone size: many
J gene: TRBJ2-1
D gene: .
V gene: TRBV12-3/TRBV12-4

CDR3 protein: CASSYNSGNQPQHF
CDR3 DNA: TGTGCCAGCAGTTATAACTCTGGCAATCAGCCCCAGCATTTT
clone size: many
J gene: TRBJ1-5
D gene: .
V gene: TRBV28

CDR3 protein: CSVEVRGEVDGYTF
CDR3 DNA: TGCAGCGTTGAAGTGAGGGGGGAGGTCGATGGCTACACCTTC
clone size: few
J gene: TRBJ1-2
D gene: .
V gene: TRBV29-1

CDR3 protein: CASSPGAGRAYEQYF
CDR3 DNA: TGTGCCAGCAGCCCTGGGGCGGGGAGAGCTTACGAGCAGTACTTC
clone size: many
J gene: TRBJ2-7
D gene: .
V gene: TRBV7-3

CDR3 protein: CASHAPGTAYEQYF
CDR3 DNA: TGTGCCAGCCACGCTCCCGGGACAGCCTACGAGCAGTACTTC
clone size: many
J gene: TRBJ2-7
D gene: TRBD1
V gene: TRBV27

CDR3 protein: CASNGGGQGSSYNEQFF
CDR3 DNA: TGTGCCAGCAATGGGGGCGGACAGGGGAGCTCCTACAATGAGCAGTTCTTC
clone size: few
J gene: TRBJ2-1
D gene: TRBD1
V gene: TRBV6-1

CDR3 protein: CASSLGDGYNEQFF
CDR3 DNA: TGTGCCAGCAGCTTAGGCGACGGATACAATGAGCAGTTCTTC
clone size: medium-sized
J gene: TRBJ2-1
D gene: .
V gene: TRBV7-9

CDR3 protein: CASSPGSEAFF
CDR3 DNA: TGTGCCAGCAGTCCGGGAAGTGAAGCTTTCTTT
clone size: many
J gene: TRBJ1-1
D gene: .
V gene: TRBV6-1

CDR3 protein: CASSLRPWGGGGYEKLFF
CDR3 DNA: TGTGCCAGCAGCTTACGGCCTTGGGGAGGGGGGGGATACGAAAAACTGTTTTTT
clone size: .
J gene: TRBJ1-4
D gene: .
V gene: TRBV7-9

CDR3 protein: CASSPDRGGMNTEAFF
CDR3 DNA: TGCGCCAGCAGCCCGGACAGGGGAGGGATGAACACTGAAGCTTTCTTT
clone size: many
J gene: TRBJ1-1
D gene: TRBD1
V gene: TRBV5-1